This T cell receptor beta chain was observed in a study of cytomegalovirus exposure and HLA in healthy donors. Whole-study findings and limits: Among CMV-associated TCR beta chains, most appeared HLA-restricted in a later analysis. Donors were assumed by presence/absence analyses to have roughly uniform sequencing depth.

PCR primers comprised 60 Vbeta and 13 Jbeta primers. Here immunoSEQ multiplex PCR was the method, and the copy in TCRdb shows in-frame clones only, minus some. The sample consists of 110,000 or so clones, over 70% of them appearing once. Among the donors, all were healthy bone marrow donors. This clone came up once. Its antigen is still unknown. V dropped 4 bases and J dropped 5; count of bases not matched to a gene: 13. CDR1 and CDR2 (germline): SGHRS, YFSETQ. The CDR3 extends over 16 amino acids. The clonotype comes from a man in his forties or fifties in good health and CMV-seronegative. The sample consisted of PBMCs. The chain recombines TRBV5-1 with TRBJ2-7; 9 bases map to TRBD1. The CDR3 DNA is TGCGCCAGCAGCGCGGGGGCCGGACAGGGGCTCCACGAGCAGTACTTC. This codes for CASSAGAGQGLHEQYF.